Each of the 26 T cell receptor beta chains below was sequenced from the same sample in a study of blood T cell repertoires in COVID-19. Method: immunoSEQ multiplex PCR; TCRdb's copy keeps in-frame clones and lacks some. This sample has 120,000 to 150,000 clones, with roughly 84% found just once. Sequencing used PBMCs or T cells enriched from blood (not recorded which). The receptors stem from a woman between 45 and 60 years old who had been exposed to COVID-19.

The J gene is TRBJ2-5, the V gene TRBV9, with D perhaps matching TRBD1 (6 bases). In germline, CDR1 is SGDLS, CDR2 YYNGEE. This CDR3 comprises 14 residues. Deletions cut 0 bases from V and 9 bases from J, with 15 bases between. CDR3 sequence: CASSVGDTASAQYF. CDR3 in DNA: TGTGCCAGCAGCGTAGGGGACACCGCCTCGGCCCAGTACTTC.

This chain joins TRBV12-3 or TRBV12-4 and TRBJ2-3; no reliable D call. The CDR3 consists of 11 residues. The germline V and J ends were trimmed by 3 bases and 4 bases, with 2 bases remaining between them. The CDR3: CASSFADTQYF. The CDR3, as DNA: TGTGCCAGCAGTTTCGCAGATACGCAGTATTTT.

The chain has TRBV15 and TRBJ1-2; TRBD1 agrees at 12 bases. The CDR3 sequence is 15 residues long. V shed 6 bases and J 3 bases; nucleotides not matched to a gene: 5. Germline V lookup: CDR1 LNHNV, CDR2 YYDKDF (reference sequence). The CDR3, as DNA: TGTGCCACCAGTGAGGGACAGGGGGCTCACTATGGCTACACCTTC. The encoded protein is CATSEGQGAHYGYTF.

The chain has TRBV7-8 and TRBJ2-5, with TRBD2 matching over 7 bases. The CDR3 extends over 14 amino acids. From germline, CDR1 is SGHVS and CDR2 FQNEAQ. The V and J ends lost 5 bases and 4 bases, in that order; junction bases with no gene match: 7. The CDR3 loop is CASSPAGRGETQYF. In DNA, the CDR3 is TGTGCCAGCAGCCCAGCGGGGAGAGGAGAGACCCAGTACTTC.

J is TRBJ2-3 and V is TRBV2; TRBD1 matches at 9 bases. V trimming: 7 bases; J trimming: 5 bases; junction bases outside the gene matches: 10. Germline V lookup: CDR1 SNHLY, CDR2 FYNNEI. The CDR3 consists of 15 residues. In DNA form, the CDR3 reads TGTGCCAGCACCCTTGGGGACAGGGAAGTAGATACGCAGTATTTT. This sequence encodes CASTLGDREVDTQYF.

The CDR3 DNA follows: TGCGCCAGCAGGCAGACAGGTAACACTGAAGCTTTCTTT. Protein sequence: CASRQTGNTEAFF. The V gene is TRBV4-1, the J gene TRBJ1-1; possible D gene TRBD1, 6 bases. V was pared by 6 bases and J by 2 bases, with 10 bases between. The CDR3 loop spans 13 amino acids. CDR1 and CDR2 from the germline V gene are MGHRA and YSYEKL.

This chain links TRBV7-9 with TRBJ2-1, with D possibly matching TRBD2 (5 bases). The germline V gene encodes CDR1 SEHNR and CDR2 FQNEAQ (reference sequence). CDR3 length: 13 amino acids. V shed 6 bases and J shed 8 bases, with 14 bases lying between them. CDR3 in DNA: TGTGCCAGCAGAGGAGGTTTCTGGGATGAGCAGTTCTTC. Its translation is CASRGGFWDEQFF.

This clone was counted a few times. DNA of the CDR3: TGTGCCAGCAGTTCGGACAGAATATACGAGCAGTACTTC. Its protein product is CASSSDRIYEQYF. This chain joins TRBV2 and TRBJ2-7; the D gene is possibly TRBD1 (6 bases). Germline CDR1 and CDR2: SNHLY and FYNNEI. V lost 5 bases to trimming and J lost 4 bases, with 12 bases between them. The CDR3 extends over 13 amino acids. The full variable domain, rest sourced from reference TRBV2 and TRBJ2-7, is EPEVTQTPSHQVTQMGQEVILRCVPISNHLYFYWYRQILGQKVEFLVSFYNNEISEKSEIFDDQFSVERPDGSNFTLKIRSTKLEDSAMYFCASSSDRIYEQYFGPGTRLTVT.

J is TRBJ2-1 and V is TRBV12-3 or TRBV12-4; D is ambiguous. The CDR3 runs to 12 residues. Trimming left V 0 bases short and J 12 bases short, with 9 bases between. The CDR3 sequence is CASSLARRVQFF. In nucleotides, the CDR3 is TGTGCCAGCAGTTTAGCGCGACGGGTGCAGTTCTTC.

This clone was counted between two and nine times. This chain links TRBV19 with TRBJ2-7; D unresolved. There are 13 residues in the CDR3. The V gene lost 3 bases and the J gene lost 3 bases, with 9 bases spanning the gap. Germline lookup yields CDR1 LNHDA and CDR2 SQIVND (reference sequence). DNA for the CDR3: TGTGCCAGTAGTATGGGCAGCTACTACGAGCAGTACTTC. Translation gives CASSMGSYYEQYF.

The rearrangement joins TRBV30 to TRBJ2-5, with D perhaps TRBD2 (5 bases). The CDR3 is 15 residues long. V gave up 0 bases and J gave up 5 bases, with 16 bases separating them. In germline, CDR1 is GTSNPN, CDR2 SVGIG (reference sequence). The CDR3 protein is CAWSVQRGPGETQYF. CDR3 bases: TGTGCCTGGAGTGTCCAACGCGGGCCGGGTGAGACCCAGTACTTC.

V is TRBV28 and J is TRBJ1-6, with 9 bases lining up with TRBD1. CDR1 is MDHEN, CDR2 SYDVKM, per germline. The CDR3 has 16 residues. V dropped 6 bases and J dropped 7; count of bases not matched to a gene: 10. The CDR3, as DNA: TGTGCCAGCAGCCGAATCGGGACAGGGACCAATTCACCCCTCCACTTT. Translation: CASSRIGTGTNSPLHF.

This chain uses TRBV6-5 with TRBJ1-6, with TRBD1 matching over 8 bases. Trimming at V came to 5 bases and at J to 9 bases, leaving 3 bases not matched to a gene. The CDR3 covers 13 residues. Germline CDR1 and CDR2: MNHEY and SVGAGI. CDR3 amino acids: CASSTGGGSPLHF. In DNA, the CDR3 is TGTGCCAGCAGTACAGGGGGTGGTTCACCCCTCCACTTT.

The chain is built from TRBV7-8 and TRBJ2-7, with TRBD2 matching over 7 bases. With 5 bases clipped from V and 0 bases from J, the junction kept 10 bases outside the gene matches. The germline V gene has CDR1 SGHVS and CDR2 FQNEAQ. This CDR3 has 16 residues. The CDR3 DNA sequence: TGTGCCAGCAGCCCCCCGGGGGGTCAGAGCTCCTACGAGCAGTACTTC. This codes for CASSPPGGQSSYEQYF.

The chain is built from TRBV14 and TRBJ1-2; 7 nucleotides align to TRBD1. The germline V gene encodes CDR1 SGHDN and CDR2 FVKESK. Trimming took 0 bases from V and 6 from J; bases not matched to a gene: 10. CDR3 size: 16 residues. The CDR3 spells CASSQDLGGQYNGYTF. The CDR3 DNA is TGTGCCAGCAGCCAAGATCTCGGGGGACAGTATAATGGCTACACCTTC.

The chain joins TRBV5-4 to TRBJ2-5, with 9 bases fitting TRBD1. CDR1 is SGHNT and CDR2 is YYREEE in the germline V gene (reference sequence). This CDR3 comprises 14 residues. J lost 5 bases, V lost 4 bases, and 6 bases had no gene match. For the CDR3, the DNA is TGTGCCAGCAGCCCAACAGGGGGCCGGGAGACCCAGTACTTC. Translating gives CASSPTGGRETQYF.

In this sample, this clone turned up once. The DNA for the CDR3 is TGCGCCAGCAGCTCCCGGTTAGACAGGAATGGCCTCCACTTT. Protein sequence: CASSSRLDRNGLHF. This chain links TRBV5-1 with TRBJ1-6; D perhaps matches TRBD1 (6 bases). The CDR3 spans 14 residues. V gave up 3 bases and J gave up 15 bases, with 19 bases separating them. Germline V lookup: CDR1 SGHRS, CDR2 YFSETQ.

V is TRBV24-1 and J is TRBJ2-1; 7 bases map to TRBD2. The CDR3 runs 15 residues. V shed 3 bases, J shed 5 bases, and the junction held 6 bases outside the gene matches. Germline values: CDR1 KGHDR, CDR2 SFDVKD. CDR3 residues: CATSDASGWNNEQFF. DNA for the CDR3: TGTGCCACCAGTGATGCTAGCGGATGGAACAATGAGCAGTTCTTC.

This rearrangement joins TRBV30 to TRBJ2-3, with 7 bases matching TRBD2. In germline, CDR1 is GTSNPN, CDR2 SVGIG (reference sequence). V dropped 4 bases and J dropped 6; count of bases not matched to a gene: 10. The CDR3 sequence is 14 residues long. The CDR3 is CAWTLAGWGDTQYF. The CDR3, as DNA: TGTGCCTGGACCTTAGCGGGTTGGGGGGATACGCAGTATTTT.

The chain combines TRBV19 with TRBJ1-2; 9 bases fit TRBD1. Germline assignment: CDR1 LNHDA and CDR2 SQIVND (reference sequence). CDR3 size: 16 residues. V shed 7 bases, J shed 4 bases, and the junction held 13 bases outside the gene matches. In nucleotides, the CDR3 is TGTGCCAGTATTAAACCGGGACAGGGAGACCCCTATGGCTACACCTTC. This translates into CASIKPGQGDPYGYTF.

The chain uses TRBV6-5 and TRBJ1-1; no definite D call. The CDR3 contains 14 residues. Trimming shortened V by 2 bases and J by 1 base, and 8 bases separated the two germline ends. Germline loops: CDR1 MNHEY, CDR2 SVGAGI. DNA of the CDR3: TGTGCCAGCAGTTACAGCGACCCGAACACTGAAGCTTTCTTT. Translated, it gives CASSYSDPNTEAFF.

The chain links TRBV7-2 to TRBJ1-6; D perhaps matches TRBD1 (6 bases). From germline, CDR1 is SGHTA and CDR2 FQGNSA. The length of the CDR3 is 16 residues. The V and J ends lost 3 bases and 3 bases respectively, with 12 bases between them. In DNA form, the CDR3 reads TGTGCCAGCAGCTTGAGGGAGACAGGCTATAATTCACCCCTCCACTTT. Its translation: CASSLRETGYNSPLHF.

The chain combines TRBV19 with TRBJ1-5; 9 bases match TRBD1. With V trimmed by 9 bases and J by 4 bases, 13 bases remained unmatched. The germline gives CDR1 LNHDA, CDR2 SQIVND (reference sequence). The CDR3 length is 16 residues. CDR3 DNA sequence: TGTGCCAGCCGGGACAGGGCTCTCGTAGGGAATCAGCCCCAGCATTTT. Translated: CASRDRALVGNQPQHF.

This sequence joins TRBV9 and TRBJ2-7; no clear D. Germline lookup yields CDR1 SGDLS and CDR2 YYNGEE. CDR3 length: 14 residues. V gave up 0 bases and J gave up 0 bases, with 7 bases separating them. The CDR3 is CASSVEVSSYEQYF. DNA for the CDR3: TGTGCCAGCAGCGTAGAAGTCAGCTCCTACGAGCAGTACTTC.

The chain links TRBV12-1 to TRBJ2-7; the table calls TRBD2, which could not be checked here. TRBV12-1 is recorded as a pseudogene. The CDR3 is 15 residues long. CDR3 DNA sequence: TGTGCCAGCAGCTTTCGGACTAGCGGTTCCTACGAGCAGTACTTC. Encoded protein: CASSFRTSGSYEQYF.

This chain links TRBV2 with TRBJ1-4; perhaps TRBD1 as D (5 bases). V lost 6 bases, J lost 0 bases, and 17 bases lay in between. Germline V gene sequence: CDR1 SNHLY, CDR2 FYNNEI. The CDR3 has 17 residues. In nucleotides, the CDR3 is TGTGCCAGCAGCGATGGACGGAAGGGGTCAACTAATGAAAAACTGTTTTTT. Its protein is CASSDGRKGSTNEKLFF.